The rows below give T cell receptor beta chains drawn from one sample of a study of cytomegalovirus exposure and HLA in healthy donors. Repertoires were generated with immunoSEQ multiplex PCR, while TCRdb's copy carries only in-frame clones and drops some. The table has 90,000 to 120,000 clones, roughly 69% seen once. Source material: PBMCs. All receptors derive from a man aged 25 to 40 in good health and CMV-seropositive. Each CDR3 is given with its conserved first and last residue. The D gene is left open where the match is weak. The size entry is marked missing in some rows and otherwise reads once, few, many or a size class.

j_call d_call clone_size v_call cdr3_nt cdr3_aa
TRBJ1-1 TRBD1 few TRBV10-3 TGTGCCATCAGTGGCCCAGGACAGGGAGGGACTGAAGCTTTCTTT CAISGPGQGGTEAFF
TRBJ1-2 - few TRBV6-5 TGTGCCAGCACCCACTCGGGCACCTCGGCTTGGGAGACCTTC CASTHSGTSAWETF
TRBJ2-7 TRBD2 - TRBV6-1 TGTGCCAGCAGTGAAGAGAGCGGGGAGATGTACGAGCAGTACTTC CASSEESGEMYEQYF
TRBJ1-6 TRBD1 few TRBV5-4 TGTGCCAGCAGCTTCCGGGACAGGGACTCACCCCTCCACTTT CASSFRDRDSPLHF
TRBJ1-4 TRBD1 - TRBV5-1 TGCGCCAGCAGAACAGGGGGTTCTAATGAAAAACTGTTTTTT CASRTGGSNEKLFF
TRBJ2-5 TRBD2 - TRBV6-5 TGTGCCAGCAGTTTTCTAGCGGGGCCAGAGGAGACCCAGTACTTC CASSFLAGPEETQYF
TRBJ1-1 - - TRBV5-1 TGCGCCAGCGCCTACGGGGGGAACACTGAAGCTTTCTTT CASAYGGNTEAFF
TRBJ1-5 - - TRBV7-8 TGTGCCAGCAGCGCGGGCGGTTTGGGCAATCAGCCCCAGCATTTT CASSAGGLGNQPQHF
TRBJ1-6 TRBD1 - TRBV19 TGTGCCAGTAGTCCATGGGACAGCAATAATTCACCCCTCCACTTT CASSPWDSNNSPLHF
TRBJ2-3 - - TRBV5-1 TGCGCCAGCAGCCCCCGGGACTCCCGCACAGATACGCAGTATTTT CASSPRDSRTDTQYF
TRBJ2-6 TRBD2 once TRBV19 TGTGCCAGTAGTTCGGGGGGTCGCTCTGGGGCCAACGTCCTGACTTTC CASSSGGRSGANVLTF
TRBJ2-7 - - TRBV6-1 TGTGCCAGCAGTGAATACTTCACCTACGAGCAGTACTTC CASSEYFTYEQYF
TRBJ2-3 TRBD1 once TRBV6-4 TGTGCCAGCAGTGACGGGACAGGGGGCGCAGATACGCAGTATTTT CASSDGTGGADTQYF
TRBJ2-1 - - TRBV11-3 TGTGCCAGCAGCCCCCCTTTGAGGAGCTCCTACAATGAGCAGTTCTTC CASSPPLRSSYNEQFF
TRBJ2-1 TRBD1 - TRBV5-5 TGTGCCAGCAGCCGCGGACAGGGGGGCAATGAGCAGTTCTTC CASSRGQGGNEQFF
TRBJ1-2 TRBD1 - TRBV5-1 TGCGCCAGCAGCTTGGCGGGACAGGGACCCCTCGGCTACACCTTC CASSLAGQGPLGYTF
TRBJ2-7 - - TRBV11-2 TGTGCCAGCAGCATTTACATACATTCCTACGAGCAGTACTTC CASSIYIHSYEQYF
TRBJ1-4 - - TRBV28 TGTGCCAGCAGCCCGGTACCAACTAATGAAAAACTGTTTTTT CASSPVPTNEKLFF
TRBJ2-3 TRBD1 - TRBV10-2 TGCGCCAGCAGGGTAGAGGGACAGCGCACAGATACGCAGTATTTT CASRVEGQRTDTQYF
TRBJ1-3 TRBD1 - TRBV19 TGTGCCAGTAGCAACCGGACAGGGGCGGCAGGAAACACCATATATTTT CASSNRTGAAGNTIYF
TRBJ1-4 - few TRBV4-1 TGCGCCAGCAGCCAAGTCGGCGGGGTTGAAAAACTGTTTTTT CASSQVGGVEKLFF
TRBJ2-7 TRBD2 - TRBV5-1 TGCGCCAGCAGCTTGGCCAGCGGGGGATCGGACGAGCAGTACTTC CASSLASGGSDEQYF
TRBJ2-3 TRBD2 - TRBV6-1 TGTGCCAGCAGTGGACACCCCCGGGGGGGCCTTGATACGCAGTATTTT CASSGHPRGGLDTQYF
TRBJ2-2 - - TRBV10-3 TGTGCCATCAGTGAGTCGGGGGGGGCCAACACCGGGGAGCTGTTTTTT CAISESGGANTGELFF
TRBJ1-6 - - TRBV27 TGTGCCAGCAGTTTATCGCCCGGACAGCCTAATTCACCCCTCCACTTT CASSLSPGQPNSPLHF
TRBJ2-1 TRBD2 - TRBV6-1 TGTGCCAGCAGTGTGCCTCTAGCGGGTTTTTACAATGAGCAGTTCTTC CASSVPLAGFYNEQFF
TRBJ1-1 TRBD1 - TRBV9 TGTGCCAGCAGCGAAGCAGGGGGGCATAGCACTGAAGCTTTCTTT CASSEAGGHSTEAFF
TRBJ2-3 - - TRBV6-1 TGTGCCAGCAGTGGAGGGGGGGAAGGCACAGATACGCAGTATTTT CASSGGGEGTDTQYF
TRBJ1-1 - - TRBV12-5 TGTGCTAATGGTTTGGTCGGTTATCGGGCTTTCTTT CANGLVGYRAFF
TRBJ1-1 - - TRBV6-5 TGTGCCAGCAGTTATCAGGAAGGGGGTACTGAAGCTTTCTTT CASSYQEGGTEAFF
TRBJ2-7 TRBD1 - TRBV7-9 TGTGCCAGCAGCCCGGGACAGTTGTTCTACGAGCAGTACTTC CASSPGQLFYEQYF
TRBJ2-7 TRBD1 - TRBV19 TGTGCCAGTAGCCCCGGACAGGTCTTTACCTACGAGCAGTACTTC CASSPGQVFTYEQYF
TRBJ1-2 TRBD1 - TRBV6-5 TGTGCCAGCACGAGGACAGGGGGCTCTGGCTACACCTTC CASTRTGGSGYTF
TRBJ2-6 TRBD1 few TRBV6-1 TGTGCCAGCAGTGTGGACAGGGGATCCTACGGGGCCAACGTCCTGACTTTC CASSVDRGSYGANVLTF
TRBJ2-5 TRBD2 few TRBV4-2 TGTGCCAGCAGCCAAGAATGGGAGGGACTAGCGGGGCCAAATACGGCCCAGTACTTC CASSQEWEGLAGPNTAQYF
TRBJ2-7 TRBD1 few TRBV2 TGTGCCAGCAGTGGACAGGGGGTTGGGGAGTGGGGCTACGAGCAGTACTTC CASSGQGVGEWGYEQYF
TRBJ2-1 - - TRBV7-6 TGTGCCAGCAGTCTCACAAATGAGCAGTTCTTC CASSLTNEQFF
TRBJ2-5 - - TRBV5-6 TGTGCCAGCAGCTCGGGTCGGGTCGGCAGGGCTGGGGAGACCCAGTACTTC CASSSGRVGRAGETQYF
TRBJ2-7 - - TRBV7-7 TGTGCTAGCAGCTTAAGCGGTGGGTACGAGCAGTACTTC CASSLSGGYEQYF
TRBJ2-3 - - TRBV5-1 TGCGCCAGCAGCTTTGACAGCTACACAGATACGCAGTATTTT CASSFDSYTDTQYF
TRBJ2-7 - - TRBV7-9 TGTGCCAGCAGCCCGCCCACAGGATCCTACGAGCAGTACTTC CASSPPTGSYEQYF
TRBJ2-7 - - TRBV21-1 TGTGCCAGCAGCAAAGGGGCGGGGGCCCCCTACGAGCAGTACTTC CASSKGAGAPYEQYF